Listed below are T cell receptor beta chains from one sample, sequenced in a study of cytomegalovirus exposure and HLA in healthy donors. TCRdb's copy holds only in-frame clones and misses some; the assay was immunoSEQ multiplex PCR. Of a few hundred thousand clones in the sample, about 90% are singletons; the top ten hold about 1.8%. Sequencing was done on a sample of PBMCs. These TCRs come from a girl aged 2 to 10 in good health and CMV-seronegative. CDR3s include the opening cysteine and the closing phenylalanine or tryptophan. The D gene is left open where the match is weak. The size field is filled for only some rows; it gives once, few, many or a size class.

size: -; D: -; V: TRBV7-7; J: TRBJ1-4; CDR3: CASSLGGVNEKLFF; DNA: TGTGCTAGCAGCTTGGGAGGGGTTAATGAAAAACTGTTTTTT
size: -; D: TRBD1; V: TRBV5-6; J: TRBJ1-5; CDR3: CASSLGQGAQPQHF; DNA: TGTGCCAGCAGCTTGGGGCAGGGGGCCCAGCCCCAGCATTTT
size: once; D: -; V: TRBV28; J: TRBJ2-2; CDR3: CASSLIFPGIANTGELFF; DNA: TGTGCCAGCAGTTTAATTTTTCCAGGAATCGCGAACACCGGGGAGCTGTTTTTT
size: -; D: -; V: TRBV5-5; J: TRBJ1-1; CDR3: CASDISPGLNTEAFF; DNA: TGTGCCAGCGACATCTCCCCAGGCCTGAACACTGAAGCTTTCTTT
size: once; D: -; V: TRBV6-5; J: TRBJ1-5; CDR3: CASSYSGRNQPQHF; DNA: TGTGCCAGCAGTTACTCTGGGAGAAATCAGCCCCAGCATTTT
size: -; D: TRBD1; V: TRBV10-3; J: TRBJ2-7; CDR3: CAIKGQAGEQYF; DNA: TGTGCCATCAAGGGACAGGCTGGCGAGCAGTACTTC
size: -; D: -; V: TRBV7-3; J: TRBJ2-7; CDR3: CASSLTPRGRGNYEQYF; DNA: TGTGCCAGCAGCTTAACCCCGCGGGGCAGAGGGAACTACGAGCAGTACTTC
size: few; D: TRBD2; V: TRBV6-1; J: TRBJ2-3; CDR3: CASRGDGRLTDTQYF; DNA: TGTGCCAGCCGGGGTGACGGGAGGCTGACAGATACGCAGTATTTT
size: -; D: -; V: TRBV7-6; J: TRBJ2-2; CDR3: CASSFPKTGQYTGELFF; DNA: TGTGCCAGCAGCTTTCCCAAGACAGGACAATACACCGGGGAGCTGTTTTTT
size: -; D: -; V: TRBV4-2; J: TRBJ2-1; CDR3: CASSQAGSEQFF; DNA: TGTGCCAGCAGCCAAGCGGGAAGTGAGCAGTTCTTC
size: -; D: -; V: TRBV10-2; J: TRBJ2-2; CDR3: CASSEFGGELFF; DNA: TGCGCCAGCAGTGAGTTCGGCGGGGAGCTGTTTTTT
size: -; D: -; V: TRBV6-5; J: TRBJ2-7; CDR3: CASSYSLSSYEQYF; DNA: TGTGCCAGCAGTTACTCCTTGAGCTCCTACGAGCAGTACTTC
size: -; D: -; V: TRBV6-1; J: TRBJ1-5; CDR3: CASSDSPGGGQPQHF; DNA: TGTGCCAGCAGTGATTCTCCGGGAGGAGGTCAGCCCCAGCATTTT
size: -; D: TRBD1; V: TRBV6-1; J: TRBJ2-7; CDR3: CASNRDSSYEQYF; DNA: TGTGCCAGCAACCGGGACAGCTCCTACGAGCAGTACTTC
size: -; D: TRBD1; V: TRBV27; J: TRBJ1-5; CDR3: CASRGGQGGNQPQHF; DNA: TGTGCCAGCAGAGGAGGACAGGGGGGCAATCAGCCCCAGCATTTT
size: -; D: -; V: TRBV6-1; J: TRBJ1-3; CDR3: CASSETGTLANTIYF; DNA: TGTGCCAGCAGTGAAACAGGAACTTTGGCGAACACCATATATTTT
size: -; D: -; V: TRBV4-1; J: TRBJ1-2; CDR3: CASSPDDRTNYGYTF; DNA: TGCGCCAGCAGCCCTGACGACAGAACTAACTATGGCTACACCTTC
size: -; D: TRBD1; V: TRBV6-5; J: TRBJ2-3; CDR3: CASSPGTGPMATQYF; DNA: TGTGCCAGCAGTCCCGGGACAGGTCCCATGGCTACGCAGTATTTT
size: -; D: TRBD1; V: TRBV4-2; J: TRBJ1-5; CDR3: CASSPSTGAQPQHF; DNA: TGTGCCAGCAGCCCATCAACAGGGGCTCAGCCCCAGCATTTT
size: -; D: -; V: TRBV7-9; J: TRBJ2-7; CDR3: CASSSPDGHYEQYF; DNA: TGTGCCAGCAGCTCACCGGACGGACACTACGAGCAGTACTTC
size: -; D: -; V: TRBV2; J: TRBJ1-2; CDR3: CASPRDSGVKDGYTF; DNA: TGTGCCAGCCCTCGGGATTCGGGGGTGAAGGATGGCTACACCTTC
size: -; D: -; V: TRBV7-2; J: TRBJ2-7; CDR3: CASSPQADEQYF; DNA: TGTGCCAGCAGCCCCCAAGCGGACGAGCAGTACTTC
size: -; D: -; V: TRBV28; J: TRBJ1-4; CDR3: CASTTTNEKLFF; DNA: TGTGCCAGTACAACGACTAATGAAAAACTGTTTTTT
size: -; D: TRBD1; V: TRBV28; J: TRBJ2-7; CDR3: CASMTQGKVIYEQYF; DNA: TGTGCCAGCATGACACAGGGGAAGGTGATCTACGAGCAGTACTTC
size: -; D: -; V: TRBV10-1; J: TRBJ2-5; CDR3: CASSPARGGRETQYF; DNA: TGCGCCAGCAGTCCAGCCAGGGGCGGTAGAGAGACCCAGTACTTC
size: -; D: -; V: TRBV5-1; J: TRBJ2-7; CDR3: CASSVGTNYEQYF; DNA: TGCGCCAGCAGCGTCGGGACAAATTACGAGCAGTACTTC
size: -; D: TRBD1; V: TRBV18; J: TRBJ1-2; CDR3: CASSLRQGDYGYTF; DNA: TGTGCCAGCTCCCTCCGACAGGGTGACTATGGCTACACCTTC
size: -; D: TRBD1; V: TRBV4-1; J: TRBJ2-7; CDR3: CASSPTGTGRYEQYF; DNA: TGCGCCAGCAGCCCTACCGGGACAGGGCGCTACGAGCAGTACTTC
size: -; D: -; V: TRBV5-4; J: TRBJ1-5; CDR3: CASSLDGGTRHF; DNA: TGTGCCAGCAGCTTGGATGGGGGGACTAGGCATTTT
size: -; D: -; V: TRBV5-4; J: TRBJ1-1; CDR3: CASSSMSQTVTEAFF; DNA: TGTGCCAGCAGCTCTATGTCGCAGACAGTCACTGAAGCTTTCTTT
size: -; D: -; V: TRBV6-5; J: TRBJ1-1; CDR3: CASSSRGETEAFF; DNA: TGTGCCAGCAGTTCACGGGGGGAGACTGAAGCTTTCTTT
size: -; D: -; V: TRBV13; J: TRBJ1-2; CDR3: CASSLVAGSYGYTF; DNA: TGTGCCAGCAGCTTAGTAGCGGGTTCCTATGGCTACACCTTC
size: once; D: TRBD2; V: TRBV28; J: TRBJ2-3; CDR3: CASSPHTTSGGTDTQYF; DNA: TGTGCCAGCAGCCCCCATACCACTAGCGGGGGCACAGATACGCAGTATTTT
size: -; D: -; V: TRBV2; J: TRBJ1-5; CDR3: CASSTGVGQPQHF; DNA: TGTGCCAGCAGCACGGGTGTCGGGCAGCCCCAGCATTTT
size: -; D: -; V: TRBV7-6; J: TRBJ1-4; CDR3: CASSFSVRDFGNEKLFF; DNA: TGTGCCAGCAGCTTCTCCGTCAGGGACTTTGGTAATGAAAAACTGTTTTTT
size: -; D: TRBD2; V: TRBV6-5; J: TRBJ2-7; CDR3: CASSYRPGGGYEQYF; DNA: TGTGCCAGCAGTTACCGACCTGGGGGGGGATACGAGCAGTACTTC
size: -; D: -; V: TRBV19; J: TRBJ1-5; CDR3: CASSGDYSNQPQHF; DNA: TGTGCCAGTAGCGGGGATTATAGCAATCAGCCCCAGCATTTT
size: few; D: TRBD1; V: TRBV6-4; J: TRBJ2-1; CDR3: CASSAFPGTGPYNEQFF; DNA: TGTGCCAGCAGTGCCTTCCCCGGGACAGGGCCCTACAATGAGCAGTTCTTC
size: -; D: -; V: TRBV2; J: TRBJ2-7; CDR3: CASRGRTGELSYEQYF; DNA: TGTGCCAGCAGGGGGAGGACAGGCGAACTCTCCTACGAGCAGTACTTC
size: -; D: -; V: TRBV29-1; J: TRBJ2-5; CDR3: CSVFDGPGTQYF; DNA: TGCAGCGTTTTTGACGGCCCGGGGACCCAGTACTTC
size: -; D: -; V: TRBV5-4; J: TRBJ2-7; CDR3: CASSLAQGYEQYF; DNA: TGTGCCAGCAGCTTGGCACAGGGCTACGAGCAGTACTTC
size: once; D: -; V: TRBV19; J: TRBJ2-3; CDR3: CASSMTATDTQYF; DNA: TGTGCCAGTAGTATGACAGCCACAGATACGCAGTATTTT
size: -; D: TRBD1; V: TRBV5-1; J: TRBJ1-2; CDR3: CASSLGGGRNGYTF; DNA: TGCGCCAGCAGCTTGGGAGGGGGCCGGAATGGCTACACCTTC
size: -; D: -; V: TRBV27; J: TRBJ1-1; CDR3: CASSFYRVYTEAFF; DNA: TGTGCCAGCAGTTTCTACAGGGTGTACACTGAAGCTTTCTTT
size: -; D: TRBD1; V: TRBV29-1; J: TRBJ1-3; CDR3: CSVWTGIVGNTIYF; DNA: TGCAGCGTTTGGACAGGGATTGTGGGAAACACCATATATTTT
size: -; D: -; V: TRBV10-3; J: TRBJ1-4; CDR3: CAISADGTNEKLFF; DNA: TGTGCCATCAGCGCCGACGGGACTAATGAAAAACTGTTTTTT
size: -; D: -; V: TRBV19; J: TRBJ1-5; CDR3: CASSDEVWSNQPQHF; DNA: TGTGCCAGTAGTGATGAGGTCTGGAGCAATCAGCCCCAGCATTTT
size: -; D: TRBD1; V: TRBV2; J: TRBJ1-2; CDR3: CASSEVVTGDYGYTF; DNA: TGTGCCAGCAGTGAAGTAGTGACAGGGGACTATGGCTACACCTTC
size: -; D: -; V: TRBV5-4; J: TRBJ2-7; CDR3: CASRVTGSYEQYF; DNA: TGTGCCAGCAGGGTTACAGGGTCCTACGAGCAGTACTTC
size: -; D: TRBD2; V: TRBV19; J: TRBJ2-2; CDR3: CASTPVLAVTGELFF; DNA: TGTGCCAGTACCCCGGTACTAGCGGTCACCGGGGAGCTGTTTTTT